A selection of T cell receptor beta chains follows, all from one sample in a study of Ad26.COV2.S vaccination and SARS-CoV-2 variants. Here immunoSEQ multiplex PCR was the method, and the copy in TCRdb shows in-frame clones only, minus some. The sample lists some 320,000 clones; approximately 80% were seen once. Source: peripheral blood, taken in a trial of Ad26.COV2.S vaccine versus placebo. Receptors originate from a person between 18 and 60 years old who received the Ad26.COV2.S COVID-19 vaccine or a placebo. Each CDR3 is given with its conserved first and last residue. Each record gives: D gene, clone size, V gene, J gene, CDR3 DNA, CDR3 protein. D genes are given only for firm matches. The listing skips clone size in some rows; elsewhere it reads once, few, many or a size class.

-	-	TRBV7-9	TRBJ2-5	TGTGCCAGCAGTCCAGGTGGAAGGGCGAGGGAGACCCAGTACTTC	CASSPGGRARETQYF
TRBD2	-	TRBV9	TRBJ2-3	TGTGCCAGCAGCGGCGGACTAGCGGAGGGCACAGATACGCAGTATTTT	CASSGGLAEGTDTQYF
-	-	TRBV28	TRBJ1-1	TGTGCCAGCAGTTCCCCCCCGACGGTAAACACTGAAGCTTTCTTT	CASSSPPTVNTEAFF
-	few	TRBV29-1	TRBJ2-1	TGCAGCGTCCTCCCGGGTAGTTTTTTGAATGAGCAGTTCTTC	CSVLPGSFLNEQFF
-	-	TRBV9	TRBJ2-2	TGTGCCAGCAGCGTAAGCCGAGTCGGGGAGCTGTTTTTT	CASSVSRVGELFF
TRBD1	-	TRBV27	TRBJ2-2	TGTGCCAGCAGTTTGGACAGGTTGGCATACACCGGGGAGCTGTTTTTT	CASSLDRLAYTGELFF
-	-	TRBV20-1	TRBJ2-7	TGCAGTGCTGGGGGGGCTTACGAGCAGTACTTC	CSAGGAYEQYF
-	-	TRBV6-5	TRBJ1-1	TGTGCCAGCAAGCTCGCTCTAGGGAACACTGAAGCTTTCTTT	CASKLALGNTEAFF
-	-	TRBV28	TRBJ2-7	TGTGCCAGCAGTTCTCCGGGACCGGGGTACGAGCAGTACTTC	CASSSPGPGYEQYF
-	-	TRBV7-9	TRBJ2-3	TGTGCCAGCAGCTTAGCGCAGCGAGGGGTCCACCTTTTT	CASSLAQRGVHLF
-	-	TRBV3-1/TRBV3-2	TRBJ2-3	TGTGCCAGCAGCCCTCGGACTAACACAGATACGCAGTATTTT	CASSPRTNTDTQYF
-	-	TRBV3-1/TRBV3-2	TRBJ2-2	TGTGCCAGCAGCCCCCCGGGACCACTGCGAGGGACCGGGGAGCTGTTTTTT	CASSPPGPLRGTGELFF